This T cell receptor beta chain was sequenced for a study of beta chain features in type 1 diabetes (dated by TCRdb to the late 2010s). Background on the whole study: No differences in mean age, gender distribution, total cell number or subset yield were found between patients and healthy donors. A total of 90 million to 120 million sorted cells were examined across all samples, and a strong correlation was observed between cell number per subset and RNA yield. In the study, TCRB repertoires of sorted circulating CD4+ T cell subsets from recently diagnosed type 1 diabetes patients were compared with those of matched healthy donors. Naive and central memory subsets were obtained from all 30 or so donors, but regulatory and stem cell-like memory subsets were isolated from only 8 patients and 8 healthy donors.

This clone was picked up a small number of times. What antigen it recognizes has not been identified. No much larger clone exists at a distance of one base, and base qualities are not known. The High Capacity cDNA Reverse Transcription Kit was used to reverse transcribe all of the isolated RNA, meaning that expressed TCRB transcripts were what got sequenced. Naive, central memory and regulatory T cell samples underwent deep immunoSEQ sequencing, averaging roughly 3.4 million total reads per sample. Sorted cells were lysed in RLT buffer and RNA was extracted with DNase-treated RNeasy Micro or Mini kits, depending on cell number. To prevent cross-contamination, every cell subset was processed on its own, while patient and healthy donor samples were processed together. The immunoSEQ multiplex PCR was used to amplify TCRB sequences from cDNA, generating 87-bp fragments that spanned the CDR3 region. The amplicons were sequenced using the Illumina HiSeq platform. In the paper's pipeline: PCR bias was corrected computationally using synthetic template baselines, and reads within Hamming distance 2 were collapsed, with unmergeable singletons discarded. Reads were aligned against IMGT to assign V, D and J genes, CDR3 length and insertions or deletions at six rearrangement sites. Within each subset, clonotype counts were normalized to sorted cell number, after which true diversity and Gini coefficients were computed with the tcR R package. The overlap coefficient, calculated on TCRB nucleotide sequences, was used to quantify repertoire sharing. Out-of-frame TCRB sequences from naive cells were analyzed as a proxy for the pre-selection repertoire. TCRdb obtained this table from immuneACCESS and retained in-frame rearrangements with V and J assigned. These tables miss some clones; where compared with another copy, unresolved V genes account for less than half of the shortfall, and the remainder is unexplained. For V, J and clone size, that table is used; D and trimming come from the DNA. For this sample there are a few hundred thousand clones; approximately 13% appear just once. The ten largest clones add up to roughly 0.016% of the sample.

Each donor gave one peripheral blood draw, approximately 110 mL on average, collected into heparinised tubes. A BD FACSAria II and a panel including CD45RO, CCR7, CD25, CD127, CD95 and CD27 were used to sort naive, central memory, regulatory and stem cell-like memory CD4+ T cells. A purity above 95% was achieved for all sorted populations. PBMCs were separated immediately by Lymphoprep density gradient centrifugation and were stained directly, without being cultured. So that batch effects would be minimized, each experiment stained and sorted samples in pairs, pairing one healthy donor with one patient. Overall study results and their limits: PCR may preferentially amplify shorter templates, but because patient and control samples were amplified and corrected together, any resulting skew would affect both groups equally. At VDJ recombination sites, type 1 diabetes patients had fewer insertions and more deleted nucleotides, which implies abnormalities in thymic rearrangement. In all four CD4+ subsets, TCRB CDR3 length was moderately but significantly shorter in type 1 diabetes patients. Because small numbers of individuals were included in the HLA sub-analyses, any influence of HLA type on TCRB rearrangement was left unresolved. Naive, central memory and regulatory TCRB repertoires appeared to be more alike among patients than among healthy donors. Sequencing cDNA rather than genomic DNA could over-represent highly expressing activated cells, although activation and CD3 levels did not differ between groups.

In the germline V gene, CDR1 corresponds to MDHEN and CDR2 to SYDVKM. The CDR3 starts with the cysteine, ends with the phenylalanine, and has 15 residues. CDR3 DNA is the only sequence kept; it has 45 bases, read in frame from the first base. Trimming removed 7 bases from V and 2 bases from J, leaving 17 bases between the germline ends. Input material: naive CD4+ T cells from blood. In light of the paper, this sample's cell subset or site label describes: true naive CD4+ T cells. Recombination joined TRBV28 with TRBJ1-2; TRBD1 could be the D gene, as 5 bases match. This receptor was obtained from a woman aged 18-29 years with type 1 diabetes. The CDR3 loop reads CASTPRGSGNYGYTF. The base sequence is TGTGCCAGCACCCCACGTGGGTCAGGGAACTATGGCTACACCTTC.